The 18 T cell receptor beta chains listed next were all sequenced from one sample in a study of T-cell reconstitution after alpha-beta-depleted transplantation in children. TCRbeta library preparation incorporated unique molecular identifiers. Using its own MiXCR run on the PCR reads, TCRdb lists one record per CDR3 protein. The data show some 280,000 distinct CDR3 sequences, roughly 9.5% seen once. Sequences were derived from PBMCs from the stem cell graft donor, sampled from the stem cell graft. These receptors came from a human donor who donated a stem cell graft to a child with SCID.

This clonotype turned up a few times. The chain recombines TRBV5-1 with TRBJ2-7; 10 nucleotides line up with TRBD1. V trimming: 5 bases; J trimming: 1 base; junction bases outside the gene matches: 6. CDR3 length equals 15 residues. Germline loops: CDR1 SGHRS, CDR2 YFSETQ. The CDR3 sequence: CASSPGTGVSYEQYF. The CDR3 nucleotides are TGCGCCAGCAGTCCCGGGACAGGGGTGTCCTACGAGCAGTACTTC. Full variable domain (remainder filled in from reference TRBV5-1 and TRBJ2-7): KAGVTQTPRYLIKTRGQQVTLSCSPISGHRSVSWYQQTPGQGLQFLFEYFSETQRNKGNFPGRFSGRQFSNSRSEMNVSTLELGDSALYLCASSPGTGVSYEQYFGPGTRLTVT.

This chain links TRBV5-5 with TRBJ1-5; D gene uncertain. Trimming stripped 1 base from V and 0 bases from J, with 11 bases between. The CDR3 sequence is 16 residues long. Germline V CDR1 and CDR2: SGHKS, YYEKEE (reference sequence). The CDR3 region is CASSLRVSNSNQPQHF. The CDR3 bases are TGTGCCAGCAGCTTGAGGGTCTCCAATAGCAATCAGCCCCAGCATTTT. The full variable domain, completed using reference TRBV5-5 and TRBJ1-5, is DAGVTQSPTHLIKTRGQQVTLRCSPISGHKSVSWYQQVLGQGPQFIFQYYEKEERGRGNFPDRFSARQFPNYSSELNVNALLLGDSALYLCASSLRVSNSNQPQHFGDGTRLSIL.

The rearrangement joins TRBV9 to TRBJ1-4; perhaps TRBD1 as D (6 bases). Germline V CDR1 and CDR2: SGDLS, YYNGEE. Trimming took off 5 bases at V and 7 bases at J, with 15 bases between the two ends. CDR3 size: 14 residues. CDR3 amino acids: CASSEQGISEKLFF. CDR3 nucleotide sequence: TGTGCCAGCAGTGAGCAGGGGATTTCTGAAAAACTGTTTTTT.

The chain has TRBV24-1 and TRBJ2-3; 8 bases fit TRBD1. V lost 5 bases to trimming and J lost 3 bases; unmatched junction nucleotides: 3. CDR3 size: 14 residues. The germline V gene has CDR1 KGHDR and CDR2 SFDVKD. For the CDR3, the DNA is TGTGCCACCAGTGGGACAGGGAAGACAGATACGCAGTATTTT. This sequence encodes CATSGTGKTDTQYF.

This clonotype came up a few times. The chain has TRBV5-1 and TRBJ2-2; tentative D call: TRBD1 (5 bases). The CDR3 is made up of 15 amino acids. Germline-derived CDR1 and CDR2 are SGHRS and YFSETQ. Trimming removed 1 base from V and 3 bases from J, with 10 bases in between. The CDR3 sequence: CASSLKVQDTGELFF. CDR3 DNA: TGCGCCAGCAGCTTGAAGGTACAGGACACCGGGGAGCTGTTTTTT. The full variable domain, with the rest looked up from reference TRBV5-1 and TRBJ2-2, is KAGVTQTPRYLIKTRGQQVTLSCSPISGHRSVSWYQQTPGQGLQFLFEYFSETQRNKGNFPGRFSGRQFSNSRSEMNVSTLELGDSALYLCASSLKVQDTGELFFGEGSRLTVL.

The genes are TRBV6-4 and TRBJ2-3; TRBD2 matches 13 bases. This CDR3 is built from 15 residues. After removal of 4 bases from V and 4 bases from J, the junction contained 2 bases not matched to a gene. Germline values: CDR1 MRHNA, CDR2 SNTAGT. CDR3 region: CASSATSGGSDTQYF. The CDR3, as DNA: TGTGCCAGCAGTGCGACTAGCGGGGGGTCAGATACGCAGTATTTT.

The chain combines TRBV7-6 with TRBJ1-6, with unresolved D. CDR1 SGHVS and CDR2 FNYEAQ come from the germline V gene. Trimming stripped 3 bases from V and 6 bases from J, with 12 bases between. This CDR3 contains 15 residues. The CDR3 region has the DNA TGTGCCAGCAGCTTTGTATACAGCTTTAATTCACCCCTCCACTTT. Residues: CASSFVYSFNSPLHF.

The chain recombines TRBV20-1 with TRBJ2-7; 7 bases are shared with TRBD2. Germline V CDR1 and CDR2: DFQATT, SNEGSKA (reference sequence). The length of the CDR3 is 14 residues. Trimming cost V 6 bases and J 3 bases; bases outside gene matches: 11. CDR3 protein: CSAMRVERGYEQYF. The CDR3, as DNA: TGCAGTGCCATGAGGGTGGAGCGGGGCTACGAGCAGTACTTC.

This chain links TRBV6-2 or TRBV6-3 with TRBJ2-3, with D hard to call. CDR1 is MNHEY, CDR2 SVGEGT, per germline. V gave up 3 bases and J gave up 4 bases, with 14 bases separating them. The CDR3 sequence is 15 residues long. For the CDR3, the DNA is TGTGCCAGCAGTTATTCGGCAGTTCTCCCAGATACGCAGTATTTT. Encoded protein: CASSYSAVLPDTQYF.

This clonotype was picked up a small number of times. The chain combines TRBV20-1 with TRBJ1-1; D might be TRBD1 (5 bases). Between the trimmed V and J ends, which lost 6 bases and 10 bases, there was a span of 21 bases. Germline V gene data show CDR1 as DFQATT and CDR2 as SNEGSKA (reference sequence). CDR3 length: 13 amino acids. CDR3 in DNA: TGCAGTGCCATCGCCGGGGCGGCAAAGGGAGCTTTCTTT. Translating gives CSAIAGAAKGAFF.

This clonotype came up a few times. V usage is TRBV13 and J usage is TRBJ1-1; a possible D gene is TRBD1 (5 bases). V was cut by 4 bases and J by 0 bases, with 9 bases left in between. Germline CDR1 PRHDT, CDR2 FYEKMQ (reference sequence). The CDR3 totals 14 residues. CDR3 in amino acids: CASSWDYVNTEAFF. The CDR3 coding sequence is TGTGCCAGCAGCTGGGACTACGTGAACACTGAAGCTTTCTTT.

V and J are TRBV5-8 and TRBJ1-5; tentative D call: TRBD1 (5 bases). Trimming cost V 9 bases and J 4 bases, with 11 bases left between them. The CDR3 sequence is 12 residues long. Germline CDR1 reads SGHTS; CDR2 reads YDEGEE. CDR3 coding DNA: TGTGCCACCAGGGTCCGGAATCAGCCCCAGCATTTT. It codes for CATRVRNQPQHF. Variable domain in full (rest from reference TRBV5-8 and TRBJ1-5): EAGVTQSPTHLIKTRGQQATLRCSPISGHTSVYWYQQALGLGLQFLLWYDEGEERNRGNFPPRFSGRQFPNYSSELNVNALELEDSALYLCATRVRNQPQHFGDGTRLSIL.

This clonotype was counted many times. V usage is TRBV20-1 and J usage is TRBJ2-1; D is uncertain. Trimming left V 5 bases short and J 6 bases short, with 11 bases between. Germline V gene lookup returns CDR1 DFQATT and CDR2 SNEGSKA (reference sequence). This CDR3 comprises 12 residues. In DNA form, the CDR3 reads TGCAGTGCTCCGGCGGTAACCAATGAGCAGTTCTTC. Residues: CSAPAVTNEQFF.

The gene calls are TRBV5-1 and TRBJ1-5, with TRBD1 matching 8 bases. The CDR3 extends over 14 amino acids. Looked up from germline, CDR1 is SGHRS and CDR2 is YFSETQ. V shed 2 bases and J 4 bases; nucleotides not matched to a gene: 2. The CDR3 protein is CASSLQGVNQPQHF. DNA of the CDR3: TGCGCCAGCAGCTTACAGGGGGTGAATCAGCCCCAGCATTTT.

This clonotype was counted only a few times. This chain links TRBV20-1 with TRBJ2-7; D remains unclear. CDR3 length: 13 residues. Germline lookup yields CDR1 DFQATT and CDR2 SNEGSKA (reference sequence). Trimming stripped 3 bases from V and 3 bases from J, with 12 bases between. The CDR3 DNA reads as TGCAGTGCTAGTTTGACTCAAGGCTACGAGCAGTACTTC. Translated: CSASLTQGYEQYF.

This clonotype appeared a few times. The chain is built from TRBV5-1 and TRBJ2-1, with D unclear. This CDR3 region has 14 residues. Germline V gene lookup returns CDR1 SGHRS and CDR2 YFSETQ. V dropped 2 bases and J dropped 0 bases, with 6 bases sitting between them. DNA for the CDR3: TGCGCCAGCAGCTTCATCGCCTCCTACAATGAGCAGTTCTTC. Protein product: CASSFIASYNEQFF. Full variable domain (missing parts from reference TRBV5-1 and TRBJ2-1): KAGVTQTPRYLIKTRGQQVTLSCSPISGHRSVSWYQQTPGQGLQFLFEYFSETQRNKGNFPGRFSGRQFSNSRSEMNVSTLELGDSALYLCASSFIASYNEQFFGPGTRLTVL.

This clonotype was seen many times. The rearrangement joins TRBV5-1 to TRBJ2-3; tentative D call: TRBD2 (5 bases). This CDR3 has 13 amino acids. Trimming left V 2 bases short and J 6 bases short, with 10 bases between. Germline CDR1 and CDR2: SGHRS and YFSETQ. The CDR3 here is CASSFWSGDTQYF. The CDR3 DNA sequence: TGCGCCAGCAGCTTCTGGAGCGGCGATACGCAGTATTTT.

This clonotype was recorded many times. This chain connects TRBV10-3 to TRBJ1-5; D gene unclear. Germline V CDR1 and CDR2: ENHRY, SYGVKD. This CDR3 comprises 9 residues. V lost 11 bases to trimming and J lost 6 bases, with 5 bases between them. The CDR3 coding sequence is TGTGCCTGGACTCAGCCCCAGCATTTT. This sequence encodes CAWTQPQHF.